This T cell receptor (beta chain) was identified in a study of T cells after yellow fever vaccination. As concerns this clonotype: Its antigen is not identified.

Study-wide results and limits: A small proportion of clonotypes was detected in both the CD4 and CD8 compartments. A weaker but faster secondary response was observed, peaking on day 5 versus 15.

Production of TCR cDNA was by 5'RACE template switching, which also added a universal primer site and UMIs. TCRdb reanalysed the 5' RACE reads using MiXCR and keeps one entry per CDR3 protein. The sample shows some 560,000 distinct CDR3 sequences, roughly 21% of them seen only once. CDR1 is LNHNV and CDR2 is YYDKDF in the germline V gene (reference sequence). Trimming pared 0 bases from V and 0 bases from J, leaving 8 bases between. This CDR3 has 15 residues. The sequence came from a man under 40 who received the YFV17D yellow fever vaccine. This material consisted of PBMCs, taken 15 days after the yellow fever booster vaccination. The J gene is TRBJ1-1, the V gene TRBV15; D is ambiguous. The CDR3 loop is CATSREVTVNTEAFF. CDR3 sequence (DNA): TGTGCCACCAGCAGAGAGGTGACGGTGAACACTGAAGCTTTCTTT.